This T cell receptor (beta chain) originates from a study of CD8 T cells in ankylosing spondylitis. Regarding the study as a whole: Reported data indicate significant enrichment of disease-linked clones within matched ankylosing spondylitis synovial fluid. What appeared characteristic of ankylosing spondylitis blood was a TCR beta motif of several highly homologous variants. As for the disease-linked clones, they showed a CD8+ phenotype and occurred at relatively low frequencies in peripheral blood. Earlier literature documents some of the motif variants in reactive arthritis synovial fluid and blood.

This clonotype has just a few counts. Its antigen is currently unknown. The CDR3 contains 14 residues. Germline V gene sequence: CDR1 SQVTM, CDR2 ANQGSEA. J lost 1 base, V lost 4 bases, and 2 bases had no gene match. Making the TCR beta libraries involved quantitative 5'-RACE with molecular barcodes. TCRdb ran MiXCR on the 5' RACE reads and lists one entry per CDR3 protein. The sample has about 420,000 distinct CDR3 sequences, around 24% seen once. The rearrangement links TRBV29-1 to TRBJ2-1; 9 nucleotides line up with TRBD1. Sequencing input: blood, either unsorted or a sorted T cell fraction (not recorded which). The clonotype comes from a male donor with ankylosing spondylitis. CDR3 DNA: TGCAGCGTTGCGGACAGGGGATCCTACAATGAGCAGTTCTTC. Residues: CSVADRGSYNEQFF.